This T cell receptor (beta chain) was captured by sequencing in a study of Graves' ophthalmopathy and Graves' hyperthyroidism. Study overall: Hyperthyroidism showing no ophthalmopathy within 18 months of follow-up was stable.

RNA transcripts were the source from which TCR beta CDR3 regions were amplified. The workflow started with a first-round RT-PCR run with HTBI primers and then moved on to a second-round multiplex PCR. TCRdb reanalysed the multiplex PCR reads using MiXCR and keeps one entry per CDR3 protein. Of 450,000 to 600,000 distinct CDR3 sequences listed, approximately 37% are singletons. Diagnostic conclusions were grounded in clinical symptoms, serum thyroxine, TRAb, thyroid ultrasound and orbital computed tomography. This clonotype was counted at least ten times. Germline CDR1 SQVTM, CDR2 ANQGSEA. Trimming removed 4 bases from V and 1 base from J, with 10 bases in between. The CDR3 sequence is 14 residues long.

The V gene is TRBV29-1, the J gene TRBJ2-2; D is unresolved. This TCR derives from an adult man with Graves' hyperthyroidism. The source material was peripheral blood or thyroid tissue (not recorded which). CDR3 in amino acids: CSVGRSVNTGELFF. The CDR3 DNA sequence: TGCAGCGTTGGTAGGTCAGTGAACACCGGGGAGCTGTTTTTT.